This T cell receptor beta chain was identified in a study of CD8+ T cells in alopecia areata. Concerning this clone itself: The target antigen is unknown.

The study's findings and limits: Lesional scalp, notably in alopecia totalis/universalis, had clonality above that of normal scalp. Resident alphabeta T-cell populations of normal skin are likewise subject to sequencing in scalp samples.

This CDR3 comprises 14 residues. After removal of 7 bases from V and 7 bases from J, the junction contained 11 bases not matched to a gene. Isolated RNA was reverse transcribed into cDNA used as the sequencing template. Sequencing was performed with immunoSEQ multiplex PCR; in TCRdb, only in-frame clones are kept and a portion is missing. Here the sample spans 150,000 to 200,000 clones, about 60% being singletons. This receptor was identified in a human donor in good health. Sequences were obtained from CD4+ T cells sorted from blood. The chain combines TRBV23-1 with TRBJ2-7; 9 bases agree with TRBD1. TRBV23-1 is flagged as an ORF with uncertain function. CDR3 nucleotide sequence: TGCGCCAGCACATTTGACAGGGGGTCTCTGGAGCAGTACTTC. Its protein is CASTFDRGSLEQYF.